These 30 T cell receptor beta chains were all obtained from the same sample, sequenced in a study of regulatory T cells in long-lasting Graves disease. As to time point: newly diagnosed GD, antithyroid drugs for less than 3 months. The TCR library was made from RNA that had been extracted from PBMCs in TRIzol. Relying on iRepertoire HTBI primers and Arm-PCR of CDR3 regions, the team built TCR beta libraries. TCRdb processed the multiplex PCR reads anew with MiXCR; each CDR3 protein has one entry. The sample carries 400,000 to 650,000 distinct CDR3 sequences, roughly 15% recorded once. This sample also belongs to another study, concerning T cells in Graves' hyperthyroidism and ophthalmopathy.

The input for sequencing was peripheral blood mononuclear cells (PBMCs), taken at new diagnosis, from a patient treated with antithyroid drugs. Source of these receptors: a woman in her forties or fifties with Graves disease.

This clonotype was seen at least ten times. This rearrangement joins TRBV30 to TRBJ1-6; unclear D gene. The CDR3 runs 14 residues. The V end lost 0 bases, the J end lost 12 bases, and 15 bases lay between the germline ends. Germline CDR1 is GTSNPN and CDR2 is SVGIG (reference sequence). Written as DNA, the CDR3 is TGTGCCTGGAGTGTAGGCCTCAAGGTGTTACCCCTCCACTTT. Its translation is CAWSVGLKVLPLHF.

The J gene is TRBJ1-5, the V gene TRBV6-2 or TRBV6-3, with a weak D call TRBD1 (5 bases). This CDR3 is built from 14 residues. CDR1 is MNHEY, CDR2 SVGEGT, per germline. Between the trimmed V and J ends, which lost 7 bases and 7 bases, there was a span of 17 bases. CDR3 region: CASTHVGVSQPQHF. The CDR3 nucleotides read TGTGCCAGCACTCATGTAGGGGTCAGCCAGCCCCAGCATTTT.

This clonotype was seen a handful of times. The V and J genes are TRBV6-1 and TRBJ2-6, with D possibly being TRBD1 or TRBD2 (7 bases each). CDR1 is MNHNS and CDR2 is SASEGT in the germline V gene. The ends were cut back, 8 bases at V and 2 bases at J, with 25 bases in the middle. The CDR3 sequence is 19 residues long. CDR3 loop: CASSSTTGGGQAGANVLTF. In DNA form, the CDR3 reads TGTGCCAGCTCTTCTACGACGGGGGGAGGACAGGCTGGGGCCAACGTCCTGACTTTC.

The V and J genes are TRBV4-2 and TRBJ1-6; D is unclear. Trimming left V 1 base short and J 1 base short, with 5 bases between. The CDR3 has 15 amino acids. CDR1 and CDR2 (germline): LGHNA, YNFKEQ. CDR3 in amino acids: CASSQVESYNSPLHF. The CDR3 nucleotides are TGTGCCAGCAGCCAAGTAGAGTCCTATAATTCACCCCTCCACTTT.

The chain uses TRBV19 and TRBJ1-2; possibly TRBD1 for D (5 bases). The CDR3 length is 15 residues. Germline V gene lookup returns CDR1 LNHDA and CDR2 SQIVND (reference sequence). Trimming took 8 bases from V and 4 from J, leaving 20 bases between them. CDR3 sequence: CASGPGQGLAYGYTF. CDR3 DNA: TGTGCCAGTGGGCCGGGGCAGGGACTAGCCTATGGCTACACCTTC.

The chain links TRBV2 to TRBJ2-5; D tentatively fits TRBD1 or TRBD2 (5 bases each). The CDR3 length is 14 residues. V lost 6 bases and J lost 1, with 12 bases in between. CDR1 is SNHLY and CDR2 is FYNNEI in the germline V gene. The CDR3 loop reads CASSDRDLQETQYF. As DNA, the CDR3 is TGTGCCAGCAGCGACCGGGACCTCCAAGAGACCCAGTACTTC. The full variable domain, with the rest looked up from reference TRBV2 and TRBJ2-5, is EPEVTQTPSHQVTQMGQEVILRCVPISNHLYFYWYRQILGQKVEFLVSFYNNEISEKSEIFDDQFSVERPDGSNFTLKIRSTKLEDSAMYFCASSDRDLQETQYFGPGTRLLVL.

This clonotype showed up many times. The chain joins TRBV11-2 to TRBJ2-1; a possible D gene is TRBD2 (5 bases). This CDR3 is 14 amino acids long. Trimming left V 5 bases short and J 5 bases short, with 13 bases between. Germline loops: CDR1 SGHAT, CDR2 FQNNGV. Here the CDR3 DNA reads TGTGCCAGCAGCCAGCGGACGGGAAACAATGAGCAGTTCTTC. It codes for CASSQRTGNNEQFF.

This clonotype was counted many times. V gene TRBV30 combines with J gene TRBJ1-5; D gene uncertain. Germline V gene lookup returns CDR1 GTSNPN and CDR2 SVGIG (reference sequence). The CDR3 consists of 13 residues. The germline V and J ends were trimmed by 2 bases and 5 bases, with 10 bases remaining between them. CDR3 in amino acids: CAWSLAADQPQHF. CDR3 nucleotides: TGTGCCTGGAGTTTGGCAGCCGATCAGCCCCAGCATTTT. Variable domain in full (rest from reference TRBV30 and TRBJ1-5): SQTIHQWPATLVQPVGSPLSLECTVEGTSNPNLYWYRQAAGRGLQLLFYSVGIGQISSEVPQNLSASRPQDRQFILSSKKLLLSDSGFYLCAWSLAADQPQHFGDGTRLSIL.

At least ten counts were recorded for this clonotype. The CDR3 reads CASSYPHEGAAPLHF. In DNA, the CDR3 is TGTGCCAGCAGTTACCCGCATGAGGGGGCAGCACCCCTCCACTTT. The chain joins TRBV6-5 to TRBJ1-6, with 7 bases that match TRBD1. CDR1 is MNHEY and CDR2 is SVGAGI in the germline V gene. The CDR3 runs to 15 residues. Trimming removed 2 bases from V and 11 bases from J; junction bases left unmatched: 9.

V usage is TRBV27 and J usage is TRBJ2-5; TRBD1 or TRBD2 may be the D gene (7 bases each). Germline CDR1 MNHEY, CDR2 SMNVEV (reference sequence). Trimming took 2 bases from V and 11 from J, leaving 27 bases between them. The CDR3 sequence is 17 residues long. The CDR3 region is CASSLPKRQGQSREQYF. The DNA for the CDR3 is TGTGCCAGCAGTTTACCTAAACGACAGGGTCAGTCGCGGGAGCAGTACTTC.

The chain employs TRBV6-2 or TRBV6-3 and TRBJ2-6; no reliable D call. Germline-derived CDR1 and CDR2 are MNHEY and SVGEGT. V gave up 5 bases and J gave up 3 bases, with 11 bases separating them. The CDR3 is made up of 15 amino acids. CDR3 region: CASSERVGGANVLTF. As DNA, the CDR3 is TGTGCCAGCAGTGAAAGGGTTGGTGGGGCCAACGTCCTGACTTTC.

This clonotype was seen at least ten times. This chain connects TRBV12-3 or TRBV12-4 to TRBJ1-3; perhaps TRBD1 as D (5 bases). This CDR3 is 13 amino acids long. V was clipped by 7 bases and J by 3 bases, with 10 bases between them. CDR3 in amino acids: CASTPGGGNTIYF. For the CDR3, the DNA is TGTGCCAGCACCCCCGGGGGTGGAAACACCATATATTTT.

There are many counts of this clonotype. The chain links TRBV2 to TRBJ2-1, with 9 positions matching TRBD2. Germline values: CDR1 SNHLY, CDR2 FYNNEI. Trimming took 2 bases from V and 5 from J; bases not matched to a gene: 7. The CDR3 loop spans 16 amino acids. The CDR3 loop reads CASSEYLAGADNEQFF. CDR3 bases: TGTGCCAGCAGTGAATACTTAGCGGGGGCCGACAATGAGCAGTTCTTC.

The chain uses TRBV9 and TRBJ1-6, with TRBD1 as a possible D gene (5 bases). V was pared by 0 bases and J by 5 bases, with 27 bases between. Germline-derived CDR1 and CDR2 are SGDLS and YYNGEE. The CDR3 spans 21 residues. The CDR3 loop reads CASSVATGSFAVGAHNSPLHF. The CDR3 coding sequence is TGTGCCAGCAGCGTAGCTACCGGCTCCTTCGCAGTAGGGGCTCATAATTCACCCCTCCACTTT.

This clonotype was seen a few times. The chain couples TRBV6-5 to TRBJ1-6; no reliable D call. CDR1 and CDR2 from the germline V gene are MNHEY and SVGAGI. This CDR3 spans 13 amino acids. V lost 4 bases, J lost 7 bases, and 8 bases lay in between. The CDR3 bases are TGTGCCAGCAGTTCTGACGAGAATTCACCCCTCCACTTT. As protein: CASSSDENSPLHF.

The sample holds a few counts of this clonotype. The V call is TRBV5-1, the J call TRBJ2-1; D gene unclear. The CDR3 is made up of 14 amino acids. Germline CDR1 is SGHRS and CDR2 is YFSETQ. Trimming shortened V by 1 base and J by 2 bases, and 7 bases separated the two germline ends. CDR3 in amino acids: CASSLQYTYNEQFF. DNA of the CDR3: TGCGCCAGCAGCTTGCAATATACCTACAATGAGCAGTTCTTC. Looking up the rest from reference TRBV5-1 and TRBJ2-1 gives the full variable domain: KAGVTQTPRYLIKTRGQQVTLSCSPISGHRSVSWYQQTPGQGLQFLFEYFSETQRNKGNFPGRFSGRQFSNSRSEMNVSTLELGDSALYLCASSLQYTYNEQFFGPGTRLTVL.

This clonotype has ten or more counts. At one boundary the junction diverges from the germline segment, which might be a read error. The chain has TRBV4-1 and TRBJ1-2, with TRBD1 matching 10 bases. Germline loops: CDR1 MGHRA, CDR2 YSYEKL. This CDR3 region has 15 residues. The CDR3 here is CASSQEGQGSYGYTF. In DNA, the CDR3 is TGTGCCAGCAGCCAAGAGGGACAGGGGAGCTATGGCTACACCTTC.

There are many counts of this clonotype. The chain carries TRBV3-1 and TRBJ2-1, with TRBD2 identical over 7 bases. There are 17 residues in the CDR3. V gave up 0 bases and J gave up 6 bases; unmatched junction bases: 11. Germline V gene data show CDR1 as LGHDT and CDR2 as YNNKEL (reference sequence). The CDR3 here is CASSQDPSGGGGNEQFF. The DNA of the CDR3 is TGTGCCAGCAGCCAAGATCCTAGTGGGGGGGGGGGCAATGAGCAGTTCTTC.

The CDR3 region is CASSYGGTVNNQPQHF. CDR3 nucleotide sequence: TGTGCCAGCAGTTATGGGGGGACTGTTAACAATCAGCCCCAGCATTTT. This chain joins TRBV3-1 and TRBJ1-5, with a possible D match to TRBD1 (5 bases). CDR3 length: 16 residues. V lost 6 bases to trimming and J lost 3 bases, with 18 bases between them. Per germline, CDR1 LGHDT and CDR2 YNNKEL (reference sequence).

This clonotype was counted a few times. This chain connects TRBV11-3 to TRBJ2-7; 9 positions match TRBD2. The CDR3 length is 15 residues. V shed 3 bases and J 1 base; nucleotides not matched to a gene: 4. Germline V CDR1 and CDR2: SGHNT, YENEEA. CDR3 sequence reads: CASSFIAGASYEQYF. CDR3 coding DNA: TGTGCCAGCAGCTTTATAGCGGGGGCTTCCTACGAGCAGTACTTC.

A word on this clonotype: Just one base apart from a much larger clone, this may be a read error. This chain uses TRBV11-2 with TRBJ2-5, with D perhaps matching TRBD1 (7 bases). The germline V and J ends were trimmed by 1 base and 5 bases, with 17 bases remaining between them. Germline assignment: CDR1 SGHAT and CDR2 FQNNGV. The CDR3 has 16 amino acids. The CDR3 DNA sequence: TGTGCCAGCAGCTTAGTGGAGGCCAGGGGGGACGAGACCCAGTACTTC. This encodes CASSLVEARGDETQYF.

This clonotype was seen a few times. The CDR3 reads CSASDGPGNEKLFF. The DNA for the CDR3 is TGCAGTGCTTCTGACGGGCCGGGTAATGAAAAACTGTTTTTT. This chain joins TRBV20-1 and TRBJ1-4; D remains unclear. The CDR3 spans 14 residues. The ends were cut back, 5 bases at V and 4 bases at J, with 14 bases in the middle. Germline CDR1 reads DFQATT; CDR2 reads SNEGSKA (reference sequence).

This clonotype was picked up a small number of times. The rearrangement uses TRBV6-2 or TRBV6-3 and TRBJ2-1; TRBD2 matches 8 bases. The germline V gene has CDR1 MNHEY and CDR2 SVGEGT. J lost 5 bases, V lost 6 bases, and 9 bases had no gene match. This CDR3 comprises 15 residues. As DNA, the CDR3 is TGTGCCAGCAGAACGGGGGGGGTCATCGACAATGAGCAGTTCTTC. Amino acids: CASRTGGVIDNEQFF.

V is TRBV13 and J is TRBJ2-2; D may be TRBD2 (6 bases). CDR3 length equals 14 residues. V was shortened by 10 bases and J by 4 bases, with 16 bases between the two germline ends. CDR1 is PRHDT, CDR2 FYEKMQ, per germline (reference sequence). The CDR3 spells CAIPSWRGTGELFF. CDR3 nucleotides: TGTGCCATCCCTAGTTGGAGGGGCACCGGGGAGCTGTTTTTT.

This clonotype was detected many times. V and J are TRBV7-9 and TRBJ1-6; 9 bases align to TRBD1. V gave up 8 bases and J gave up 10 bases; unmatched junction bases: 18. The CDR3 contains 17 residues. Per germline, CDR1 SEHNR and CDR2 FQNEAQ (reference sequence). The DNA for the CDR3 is TGTGCCAGCGCCGGGACAGGGATAGGGGTTGGTACCTCACCCCTCCACTTT. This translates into CASAGTGIGVGTSPLHF.

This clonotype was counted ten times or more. DNA for the CDR3: TGTGCCAGCAGCAGACAGGGGGCTAGAGAGACCCAGTACTTC. It yields the protein CASSRQGARETQYF. J is TRBJ2-5 and V is TRBV2; 10 bases match TRBD1. Trimming removed 6 bases from V and 4 bases from J; junction bases left unmatched: 5. CDR3 size: 14 residues. Germline CDR1 and CDR2: SNHLY and FYNNEI.

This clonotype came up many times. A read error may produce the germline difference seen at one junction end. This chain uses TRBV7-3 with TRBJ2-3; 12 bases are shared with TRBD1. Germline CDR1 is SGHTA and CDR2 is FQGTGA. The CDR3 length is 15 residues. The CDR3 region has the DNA TGTGCCAGCAGCCCCGGGACAGGGGGCACAAATACGCAGTATTTT. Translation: CASSPGTGGTNTQYF.

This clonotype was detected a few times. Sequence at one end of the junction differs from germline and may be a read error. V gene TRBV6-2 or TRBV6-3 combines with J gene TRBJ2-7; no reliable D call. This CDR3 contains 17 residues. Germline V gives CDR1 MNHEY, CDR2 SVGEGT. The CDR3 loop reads CASSYSGLTASSYEQHF. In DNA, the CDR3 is TGTGCCAGCAGTTACTCGGGTTTGACCGCGAGCTCCTACGAGCAGCACTTC.

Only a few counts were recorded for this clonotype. CDR3 DNA: TGTGCCAGCAGCCATCCGGGACTAGGTCTTTCGCTTGACGAGCAGTACTTC. Translation gives CASSHPGLGLSLDEQYF. The rearrangement joins TRBV9 to TRBJ2-7, with TRBD2 matching over 8 bases. The germline V gene has CDR1 SGDLS and CDR2 YYNGEE. CDR3 length equals 17 residues. Losses at the gene ends were 4 bases for V and 5 bases for J; bases not matched to a gene: 17.

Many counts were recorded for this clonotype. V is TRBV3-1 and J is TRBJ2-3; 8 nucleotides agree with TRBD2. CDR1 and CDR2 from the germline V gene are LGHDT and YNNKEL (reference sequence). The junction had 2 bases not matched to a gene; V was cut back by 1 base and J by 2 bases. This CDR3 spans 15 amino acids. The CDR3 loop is CASSQVSGATDTQYF. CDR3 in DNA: TGTGCCAGCAGCCAAGTTAGCGGGGCCACAGATACGCAGTATTTT.